This T cell receptor (beta chain) was identified in a study of low-dose radiotherapy and immunotherapy resistance in tumors. About the research overall: For Cohort 1, fractions of 0.5 Gy were given every 2 weeks, reaching 6.5 Gy overall. Starting cycle 1 day 1, oral aspirin 300 mg was given daily for four cycles.

This sample's time point: before trial treatment. Those who qualified had advanced solid tumors (lacking tumor-infiltrating lymphocytes). In this sample, this clonotype turned up many times. First-strand cDNA relied on TRAV- and TRBV-specific primers spanning alpha and beta chains. Amplification, which lasted 20 to 25 PCR cycles, used a constant-region primer and V-primer adapter to amplify TCRs. Isolated mRNA underwent amplification via in vitro transcription. Each CDR3 protein gets one entry after TCRdb re-called the reads with MiXCR. Here the sample spans about 64,000 distinct CDR3 sequences, roughly 29% being singletons. This TCR derives from a male donor with rectosigmoid adenocarcinoma. The sample in question was PBMCs, obtained before treatment.

The DNA of the CDR3 is TGTGCCAGCAGGCGTGCTGGGACAGGGAGCTACGAGCAGTACTTC. Translating gives CASRRAGTGSYEQYF. This chain connects TRBV27 to TRBJ2-7, with 9 bases lining up with TRBD1. V shed 6 bases and J 3 bases; nucleotides not matched to a gene: 9. The CDR3 spans 15 residues. Germline assignment: CDR1 MNHEY and CDR2 SMNVEV (reference sequence).